This T cell receptor beta chain was sequenced for a study of neurological immune-mediated disorders. Study background: The disease course was relapsing-remitting in approximately 31 and secondary progressive in about 9% of the 34 multiple sclerosis patients. General observations from the study: The greatest degree of TCR clonal expansion was observed in HTLV-1-associated myelopathy, with the lowest in multiple sclerosis, below that of healthy controls. CDR3 amino acid sequences found in expanded clones were never shared across subjects, suggesting private repertoires in all groups.

The CDR3 extends over 17 amino acids. V dropped 4 bases and J dropped 0; count of bases not matched to a gene: 4. In germline, CDR1 is SGHRS, CDR2 YFSETQ. MiXCR, applied by TCRdb to the 5' RACE reads, yields one record per CDR3 protein. The sample records approximately 89,000 distinct CDR3 sequences, 3.5% to 5.5% being singletons. This clonotype was observed at least ten times. The antigen remains unidentified. Time point specified: longitudinal time-point 3. Sequencing was done on a sample of PBMCs. The clonotype was recovered from a woman in her sixties or seventies with multiple sclerosis. The chain has TRBV5-1 and TRBJ2-6; 10 positions agree with TRBD1. The CDR3 region is CASSPGTGVSGANVLTF. The CDR3 DNA follows: TGCGCCAGCAGCCCCGGGACAGGGGTCTCTGGGGCCAACGTCCTGACTTTC.